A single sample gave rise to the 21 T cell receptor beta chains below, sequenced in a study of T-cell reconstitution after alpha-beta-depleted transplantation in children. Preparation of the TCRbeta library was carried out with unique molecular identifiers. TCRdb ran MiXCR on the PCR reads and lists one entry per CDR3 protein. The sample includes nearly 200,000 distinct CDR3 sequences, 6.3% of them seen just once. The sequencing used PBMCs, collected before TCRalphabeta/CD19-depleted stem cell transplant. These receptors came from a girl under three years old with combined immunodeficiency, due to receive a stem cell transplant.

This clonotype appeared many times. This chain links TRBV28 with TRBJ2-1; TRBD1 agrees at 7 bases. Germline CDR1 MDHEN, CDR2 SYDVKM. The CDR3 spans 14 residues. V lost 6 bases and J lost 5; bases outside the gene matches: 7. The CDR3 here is CASSLGDSHNEQFF. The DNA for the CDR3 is TGTGCCAGCAGCTTGGGGGACAGCCACAATGAGCAGTTCTTC.

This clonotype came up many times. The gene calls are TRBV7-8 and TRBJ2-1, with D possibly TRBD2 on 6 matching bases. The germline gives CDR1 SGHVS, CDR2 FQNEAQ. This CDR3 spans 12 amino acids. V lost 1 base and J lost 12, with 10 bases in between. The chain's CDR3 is CASSLDGGGQFF. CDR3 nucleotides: TGTGCCAGCAGCTTAGACGGGGGAGGGCAGTTCTTC.

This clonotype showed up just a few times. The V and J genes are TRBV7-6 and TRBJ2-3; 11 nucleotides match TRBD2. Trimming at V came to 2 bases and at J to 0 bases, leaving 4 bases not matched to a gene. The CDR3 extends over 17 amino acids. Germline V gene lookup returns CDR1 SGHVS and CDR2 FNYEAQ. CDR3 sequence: CASSLWVAGGSTDTQYF. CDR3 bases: TGTGCCAGCAGCTTATGGGTAGCGGGGGGGAGCACAGATACGCAGTATTTT.

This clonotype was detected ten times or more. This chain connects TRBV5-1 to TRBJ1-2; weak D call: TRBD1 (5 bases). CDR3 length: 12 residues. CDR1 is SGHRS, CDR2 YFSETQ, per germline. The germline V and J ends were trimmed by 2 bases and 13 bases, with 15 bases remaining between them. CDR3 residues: CASSLYPETVTF. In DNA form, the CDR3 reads TGCGCCAGCAGCTTATACCCAGAGACAGTCACCTTC.

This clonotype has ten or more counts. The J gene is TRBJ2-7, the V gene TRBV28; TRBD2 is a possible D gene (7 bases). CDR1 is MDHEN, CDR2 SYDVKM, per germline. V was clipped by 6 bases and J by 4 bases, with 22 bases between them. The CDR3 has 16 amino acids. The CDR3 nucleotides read TGTGCCAGCAGCTCTATCAAAGGGGGGGCCCCTTACGAGCAGTACTTC. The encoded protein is CASSSIKGGAPYEQYF.

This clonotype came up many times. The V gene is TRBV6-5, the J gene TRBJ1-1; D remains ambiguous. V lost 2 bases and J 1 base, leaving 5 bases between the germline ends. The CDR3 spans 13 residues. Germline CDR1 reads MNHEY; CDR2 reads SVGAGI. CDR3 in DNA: TGTGCCAGCAGTTACGGGTCGAACACTGAAGCTTTCTTT. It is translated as CASSYGSNTEAFF.

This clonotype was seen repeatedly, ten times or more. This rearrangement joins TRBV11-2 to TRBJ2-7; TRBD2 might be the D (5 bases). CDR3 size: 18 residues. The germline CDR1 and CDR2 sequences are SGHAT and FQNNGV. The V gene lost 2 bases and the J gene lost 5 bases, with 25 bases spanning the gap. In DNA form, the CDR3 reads TGTGCCAGCAGCTTACGGATGGGGTCAGGAGGAAGTGTCCACGAGCAGTACTTC. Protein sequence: CASSLRMGSGGSVHEQYF.

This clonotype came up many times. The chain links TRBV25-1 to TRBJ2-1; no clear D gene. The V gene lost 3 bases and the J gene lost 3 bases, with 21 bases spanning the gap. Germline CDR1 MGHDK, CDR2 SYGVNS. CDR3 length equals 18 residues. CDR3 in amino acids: CASSDSSQLPANYNEQFF. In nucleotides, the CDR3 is TGTGCCAGCAGTGATTCTTCCCAGCTACCAGCAAACTACAATGAGCAGTTCTTC.

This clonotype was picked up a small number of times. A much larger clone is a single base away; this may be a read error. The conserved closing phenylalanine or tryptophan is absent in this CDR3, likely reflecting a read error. CDR3 in amino acids: CSARTDRFGTEAFY. CDR3 DNA sequence: TGCAGTGCTAGAACTGACAGGTTTGGCACTGAAGCTTTCTAT. The chain couples TRBV20-1 to TRBJ1-1, with TRBD1 as a possible D gene (6 bases). The CDR3 loop spans 14 amino acids. Germline values: CDR1 DFQATT, CDR2 SNEGSKA (reference sequence). Trimming left V 2 bases short and J 4 bases short, with 14 bases between.

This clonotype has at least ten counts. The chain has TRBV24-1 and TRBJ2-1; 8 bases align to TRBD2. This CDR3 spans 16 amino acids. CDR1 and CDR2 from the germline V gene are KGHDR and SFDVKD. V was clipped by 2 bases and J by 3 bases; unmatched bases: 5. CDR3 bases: TGTGCCACCAGTGATTCCGGGACTAGGGTCTACAATGAGCAGTTCTTC. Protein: CATSDSGTRVYNEQFF.

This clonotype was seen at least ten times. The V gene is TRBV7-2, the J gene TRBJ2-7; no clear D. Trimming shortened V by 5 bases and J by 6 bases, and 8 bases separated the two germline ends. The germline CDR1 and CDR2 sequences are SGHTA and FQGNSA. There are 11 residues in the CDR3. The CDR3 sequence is CASSQRTEQYF. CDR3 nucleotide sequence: TGTGCCAGCAGCCAACGAACCGAGCAGTACTTC.

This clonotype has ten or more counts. As DNA, the CDR3 is TGTGCCAGCGGAACGTTCCGGGACAACTACGAGCAGTACTTC. Its translation: CASGTFRDNYEQYF. The V call is TRBV7-9, the J call TRBJ2-7; perhaps TRBD1 as D (6 bases). Germline lookup yields CDR1 SEHNR and CDR2 FQNEAQ (reference sequence). Trimming left V 8 bases short and J 3 bases short, with 17 bases between. The CDR3 has 14 amino acids.

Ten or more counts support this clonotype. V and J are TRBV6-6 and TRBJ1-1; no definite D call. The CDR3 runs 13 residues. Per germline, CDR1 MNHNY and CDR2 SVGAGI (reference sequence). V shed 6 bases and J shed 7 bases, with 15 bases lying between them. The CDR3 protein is CASRVQAALEAFF. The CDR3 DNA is TGTGCCAGCAGAGTTCAGGCCGCCCTTGAAGCTTTCTTT.

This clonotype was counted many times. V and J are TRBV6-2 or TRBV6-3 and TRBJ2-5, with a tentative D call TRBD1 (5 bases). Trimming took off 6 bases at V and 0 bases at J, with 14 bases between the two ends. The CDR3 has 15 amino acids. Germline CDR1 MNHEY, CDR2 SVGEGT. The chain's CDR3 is CASSPGRAYQETQYF. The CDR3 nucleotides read TGTGCCAGCAGCCCCGGCAGGGCGTACCAAGAGACCCAGTACTTC.

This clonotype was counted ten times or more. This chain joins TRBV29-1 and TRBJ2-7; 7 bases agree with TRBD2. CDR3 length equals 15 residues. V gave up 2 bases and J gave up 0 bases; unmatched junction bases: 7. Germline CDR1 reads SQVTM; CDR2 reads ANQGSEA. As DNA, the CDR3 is TGCAGCGTTGAACTGGGGGGGGGAAGCTCCTACGAGCAGTACTTC. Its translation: CSVELGGGSSYEQYF.

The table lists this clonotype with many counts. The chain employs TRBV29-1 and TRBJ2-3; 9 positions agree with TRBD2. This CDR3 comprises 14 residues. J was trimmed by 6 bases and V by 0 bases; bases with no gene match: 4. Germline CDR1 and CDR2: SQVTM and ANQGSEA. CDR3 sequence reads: CSVEEWSGGDTQYF. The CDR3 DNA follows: TGCAGCGTTGAAGAGTGGAGCGGGGGGGATACGCAGTATTTT.

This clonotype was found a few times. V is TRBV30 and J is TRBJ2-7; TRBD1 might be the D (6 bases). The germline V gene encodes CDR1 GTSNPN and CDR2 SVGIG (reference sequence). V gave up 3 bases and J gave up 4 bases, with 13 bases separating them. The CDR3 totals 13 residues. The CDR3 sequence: CAWSFGGTYEQYF. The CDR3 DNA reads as TGTGCCTGGAGCTTTGGGGGCACGTACGAGCAGTACTTC.

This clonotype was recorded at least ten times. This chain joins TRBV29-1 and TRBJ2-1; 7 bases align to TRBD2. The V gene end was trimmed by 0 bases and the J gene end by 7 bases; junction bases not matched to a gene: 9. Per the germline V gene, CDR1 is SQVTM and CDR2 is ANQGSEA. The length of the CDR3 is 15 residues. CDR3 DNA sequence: TGCAGCGTTGAAGATGTCCAGGCGGGAGAGAATGAGCAGTTCTTC. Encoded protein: CSVEDVQAGENEQFF.

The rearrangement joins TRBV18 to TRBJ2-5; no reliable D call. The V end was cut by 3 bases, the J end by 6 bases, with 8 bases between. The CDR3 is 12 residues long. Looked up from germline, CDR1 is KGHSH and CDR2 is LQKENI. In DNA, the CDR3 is TGTGCCAGCTCACCTCAAGGGAAGACCCAGTACTTC. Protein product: CASSPQGKTQYF.

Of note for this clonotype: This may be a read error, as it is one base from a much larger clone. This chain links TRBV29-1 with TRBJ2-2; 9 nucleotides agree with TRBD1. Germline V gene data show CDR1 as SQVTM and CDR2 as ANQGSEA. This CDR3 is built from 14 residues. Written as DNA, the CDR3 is TGCAGCGCCGCCGGGACAGGGTACACCGGGGAGATGTTTTTT. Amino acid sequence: CSAAGTGYTGEMFF.

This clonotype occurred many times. DNA of the CDR3: TGCGCCAGCAGCTTGGTTGACCTGGTTTACAATGAGCAGTTCTTC. It encodes CASSLVDLVYNEQFF. The genes are TRBV5-1 and TRBJ2-1; D is ambiguous. Trimming removed 0 bases from V and 4 bases from J, with 11 bases in between. The CDR3 is made up of 15 amino acids. Per germline, CDR1 SGHRS and CDR2 YFSETQ.